The 30 T cell receptor beta chains given below trace back to one sample, sequenced in a study of cytomegalovirus exposure and HLA in healthy donors. PCR primers comprised 60 Vbeta and 13 Jbeta primers. TCRdb's copy holds only in-frame clones and misses some; the assay was immunoSEQ multiplex PCR. The table includes roughly 150,000 clones, 76% detected once. Sample: PBMCs. These receptors all come from a woman between 40 and 55 years old in good health and CMV-seronegative.

This sequence joins TRBV4-2 and TRBJ2-5, with TRBD2 matching over 9 bases. The end of the DNA aligns better with TRBJ2-7, so the J call may be wrong. The CDR3 sequence is 17 residues long. Germline assignment: CDR1 LGHNA and CDR2 YNFKEQ. The chain's CDR3 is CASSHSGGGGASYEQYF. CDR3 DNA: TGTGCCAGCAGCCACTCTGGGGGCGGGGGGGCGTCCTACGAGCAGTACTTC.

This sequence joins TRBV6-1 and TRBJ1-5; a weak D match, TRBD1 (5 bases). Trimming left V 3 bases short and J 6 bases short, with 21 bases between. The CDR3 totals 17 residues. CDR1 is MNHNS and CDR2 is SASEGT in the germline V gene. The CDR3 bases are TGTGCCAGCAGTGAGAGGGAGTTTGGGGGGGTACGTCAGCCCCAGCATTTT. The encoded protein is CASSEREFGGVRQPQHF.

This clone appeared a few times. The chain has TRBV27 and TRBJ1-2, with 8 bases aligning to TRBD1. V lost 4 bases to trimming and J lost 7 bases; unmatched junction nucleotides: 11. The V gene's germline CDR1 is MNHEY and CDR2 SMNVEV (reference sequence). This CDR3 region has 15 residues. The CDR3 coding sequence is TGTGCCAGCAGTTCATGGACAGGGATCCAGGGTGGCTACACCTTC. This gives the protein CASSSWTGIQGGYTF.

This clone has just one count. The CDR3, as DNA: TGTGCCAGTAGTTACCCGGACAGTACCTACGAGCAGTACTTC. Protein: CASSYPDSTYEQYF. The gene calls are TRBV19 and TRBJ2-7; possibly TRBD1 for D (6 bases). Germline V gene data show CDR1 as LNHDA and CDR2 as SQIVND (reference sequence). Trimming pared 5 bases from V and 2 bases from J, leaving 13 bases between. The CDR3 sequence is 14 residues long.

This chain links TRBV19 with TRBJ2-3; TRBD1 matches at 7 bases. The CDR3 runs 14 residues. The germline gives CDR1 LNHDA, CDR2 SQIVND (reference sequence). The J segment lost 0 bases and the V segment lost 5 bases, leaving 2 bases of the junction unmatched. The CDR3 nucleotides are TGTGCCAGTAGTGAGGGACAGAGCACAGATACGCAGTATTTT. Translated, it gives CASSEGQSTDTQYF.

The rearrangement joins TRBV7-9 to TRBJ1-2; 9 nucleotides align to TRBD1. After removal of 5 bases from V and 7 bases from J, the junction contained 8 bases not matched to a gene. The CDR3 consists of 14 residues. Per germline, CDR1 SEHNR and CDR2 FQNEAQ (reference sequence). The CDR3 here is CASSQTGGGGGYTF. For the CDR3, the DNA is TGTGCCAGCAGCCAAACAGGGGGCGGAGGTGGCTACACCTTC.

DNA of the CDR3: TGTGCCAGCAGCTTAGCGGTTGCGGGTTTCTCCTACAATGAGCAGTTCTTC. This sequence encodes CASSLAVAGFSYNEQFF. The chain has TRBV7-2 and TRBJ2-1, with a possible D match to TRBD2 (5 bases). The ends were cut back, 0 bases at V and 0 bases at J, with 12 bases in the middle. Germline V gene data show CDR1 as SGHTA and CDR2 as FQGNSA. The CDR3 covers 17 residues.

CDR3 amino acids: CASSEFPGAPTFFSYNEQFF. DNA of the CDR3: TGTGCCAGCAGTGAATTTCCAGGGGCCCCCACTTTTTTCTCCTACAATGAGCAGTTCTTC. V gene TRBV6-1 combines with J gene TRBJ2-1, with D perhaps matching TRBD1 (6 bases). The CDR3 sequence is 20 residues long. Looked up from germline, CDR1 is MNHNS and CDR2 is SASEGT. Trimming removed 2 bases at V and 0 bases at J, with 23 bases between.

A few counts support this clone. The rearrangement links TRBV5-1 to TRBJ1-1; the D gene is possibly TRBD1 (5 bases). CDR3 size: 14 residues. The V end lost 4 bases, the J end lost 2 bases, and 12 bases lay between the germline ends. The germline V gene has CDR1 SGHRS and CDR2 YFSETQ. CDR3 sequence: CASSAQAINTEAFF. In nucleotides, the CDR3 is TGCGCCAGCAGCGCACAGGCTATAAACACTGAAGCTTTCTTT.

A few counts support this clone. This chain connects TRBV6-1 to TRBJ2-5; maybe TRBD2 (5 bases). CDR1 is MNHNS and CDR2 is SASEGT in the germline V gene. This CDR3 comprises 14 residues. Trimming pared 5 bases from V and 5 bases from J, leaving 15 bases between. The CDR3 sequence is CASSPRARGETQYF. The CDR3 bases are TGTGCCAGCAGTCCTCGGGCCAGAGGGGAGACCCAGTACTTC.

V is TRBV7-8 and J is TRBJ2-7; TRBD1 agrees at 9 bases. The CDR3 length is 15 residues. The J segment lost 4 bases and the V segment lost 0 bases, leaving 4 bases of the junction unmatched. CDR1 SGHVS and CDR2 FQNEAQ come from the germline V gene. The CDR3 sequence: CASSLAGTGMYEQYF. The CDR3 DNA reads TGTGCCAGCAGCTTAGCCGGGACAGGGATGTACGAGCAGTACTTC.

The table lists this clone with a count of one. This rearrangement joins TRBV5-1 to TRBJ2-2, with D tentatively TRBD1 (5 bases). The CDR3 has 15 residues. Trimming removed 2 bases at V and 0 bases at J, with 8 bases between. Germline CDR1 and CDR2: SGHRS and YFSETQ. The CDR3 protein is CASSLGHTNTGELFF. Here the CDR3 DNA reads TGCGCCAGCAGCTTAGGACACACGAACACCGGGGAGCTGTTTTTT. Full variable domain (remainder filled in from reference TRBV5-1 and TRBJ2-2): KAGVTQTPRYLIKTRGQQVTLSCSPISGHRSVSWYQQTPGQGLQFLFEYFSETQRNKGNFPGRFSGRQFSNSRSEMNVSTLELGDSALYLCASSLGHTNTGELFFGEGSRLTVL.

This clone was recorded once. V usage is TRBV7-6 and J usage is TRBJ1-2, with D possibly being TRBD1 (6 bases). V shed 1 base and J shed 8 bases, with 14 bases lying between them. CDR3 size: 14 residues. The V gene's germline CDR1 is SGHVS and CDR2 FNYEAQ. CDR3 nucleotide sequence: TGTGCCAGCAGCTTAGTCGAGGGAGGGGGAGGCTACACCTTC. Translation gives CASSLVEGGGGYTF.

Regarding this clone: A junction end diverges from the germline sequence, so it may reflect a read error. The V gene is TRBV5-1, the J gene TRBJ2-5; TRBD2 might be the D (5 bases). The CDR3 runs to 13 residues. CDR1 is SGHRS and CDR2 is YFSETQ in the germline V gene. CDR3: CASTLGSGETQYF. The CDR3 DNA reads as TGCGCCAGCACCTTGGGCAGCGGAGAGACCCAGTACTTC.

This sequence joins TRBV19 and TRBJ2-4, with D perhaps matching TRBD2 (6 bases). Germline CDR1 is LNHDA and CDR2 is SQIVND (reference sequence). This CDR3 region has 16 residues. Trimming cost V 3 bases and J 3 bases, with 15 bases left between them. The CDR3 bases are TGTGCCAGTAGTATGAGCGGGCAGGCCTTCAAAAACATTCAGTACTTC. Its translation is CASSMSGQAFKNIQYF. Full variable domain (remainder filled in from reference TRBV19 and TRBJ2-4): DGGITQSPKYLFRKEGQNVTLSCEQNLNHDAMYWYRQDPGQGLRLIYYSQIVNDFQKGDIAEGYSVSREKKESFPLTVTSAQKNPTAFYLCASSMSGQAFKNIQYFGAGTRLSVL.

The V gene is TRBV2, the J gene TRBJ2-7; 8 positions match TRBD2. CDR3 size: 14 residues. Germline V CDR1 and CDR2: SNHLY, FYNNEI. Trimming removed 7 bases from V and 0 bases from J; junction bases left unmatched: 5. CDR3 region: CASTRGGASYEQYF. The DNA for the CDR3 is TGTGCCAGCACCCGGGGGGGGGCCTCCTACGAGCAGTACTTC. The entire variable domain, with the rest obtained from reference TRBV2 and TRBJ2-7, is as follows: EPEVTQTPSHQVTQMGQEVILRCVPISNHLYFYWYRQILGQKVEFLVSFYNNEISEKSEIFDDQFSVERPDGSNFTLKIRSTKLEDSAMYFCASTRGGASYEQYFGPGTRLTVT.

The rearrangement joins TRBV6-5 to TRBJ1-5; a possible D gene is TRBD1 (5 bases). Germline V gene sequence: CDR1 MNHEY, CDR2 SVGAGI. V lost 5 bases and J lost 6, with 17 bases in between. This CDR3 is 15 amino acids long. CDR3 amino acids: CASSAVQGAGQPQHF. CDR3 DNA: TGTGCCAGCAGTGCAGTCCAGGGTGCTGGTCAGCCCCAGCATTTT.

V and J are TRBV19 and TRBJ1-2, with 7 positions matching TRBD1. There are 13 residues in the CDR3. V trimming: 7 bases; J trimming: 1 base; junction bases outside the gene matches: 3. Germline CDR1 LNHDA, CDR2 SQIVND (reference sequence). CDR3 sequence (DNA): TGTGCCAGTACCAGGGGGGATAACTATGGCTACACCTTC. Translating it yields CASTRGDNYGYTF.

The rearrangement uses TRBV5-1 and TRBJ1-1; D is uncertain. The CDR3 extends over 13 amino acids. Germline-derived CDR1 and CDR2 are SGHRS and YFSETQ. Deletions cut 4 bases from V and 1 base from J, with 8 bases between. Here the CDR3 reads CASSPAANTEAFF. CDR3 bases: TGCGCCAGCAGCCCGGCGGCGAACACTGAAGCTTTCTTT.

The V gene is TRBV2, the J gene TRBJ1-5, with 7 nucleotides matching TRBD1. The CDR3 sequence is 14 residues long. The J segment lost 1 base and the V segment lost 7 bases, leaving 4 bases of the junction unmatched. Germline assignment: CDR1 SNHLY and CDR2 FYNNEI. CDR3 coding DNA: TGTGCCAGCACCCCGACAGGGAGCAATCAGCCCCAGCATTTT. Translating it yields CASTPTGSNQPQHF.

This chain uses TRBV6-1 with TRBJ2-1; TRBD1 is a possible D gene (6 bases). Germline V gene sequence: CDR1 MNHNS, CDR2 SASEGT. The CDR3 extends over 14 amino acids. The V end lost 4 bases, the J end lost 6 bases, and 13 bases lay between the germline ends. Written as DNA, the CDR3 is TGTGCCAGCAGTGCAGTAACAGGGCTCAATGAGCAGTTCTTC. Amino acid sequence: CASSAVTGLNEQFF.

The chain carries TRBV2 and TRBJ2-2; 13 bases match TRBD2. Germline V gene data show CDR1 as SNHLY and CDR2 as FYNNEI. The CDR3 has 18 amino acids. Trimming cost V 0 bases and J 5 bases; bases outside gene matches: 6. In nucleotides, the CDR3 is TGTGCCAGCAGTGAAGCGAGACTAGCGGGGGGTTGGACCGGGGAGCTGTTTTTT. Residues: CASSEARLAGGWTGELFF.

This clone turned up a few times. V is TRBV27 and J is TRBJ1-6; D is ambiguous. Between the trimmed V and J ends, which lost 4 bases and 8 bases, there was a span of 9 bases. The CDR3 covers 13 residues. Germline V gene data show CDR1 as MNHEY and CDR2 as SMNVEV (reference sequence). DNA for the CDR3: TGTGCCAGCAGTTCTAGTCGCGATTCACCCCTCCACTTT. Translating it yields CASSSSRDSPLHF.

The chain carries TRBV28 and TRBJ2-7, with TRBD2 matching over 13 bases. Losses at the gene ends were 6 bases for V and 3 bases for J; bases not matched to a gene: 2. This CDR3 is 14 amino acids long. In germline, CDR1 is MDHEN, CDR2 SYDVKM. CDR3 in amino acids: CASSRTSGGYEQYF. DNA for the CDR3: TGTGCCAGCAGCCGGACTAGCGGGGGCTACGAGCAGTACTTC.

This clone was found once. J is TRBJ2-1 and V is TRBV9, with TRBD2 identical over 10 bases. The CDR3 loop spans 15 amino acids. The germline V gene encodes CDR1 SGDLS and CDR2 YYNGEE. V shed 0 bases and J 8 bases; nucleotides not matched to a gene: 5. CDR3 nucleotide sequence: TGTGCCAGCAGCGTAGAGCTAGCGGGAGCCTATGAGCAGTTCTTC. Translation: CASSVELAGAYEQFF.

The chain links TRBV5-1 to TRBJ1-1, with D perhaps TRBD1 (5 bases). Per germline, CDR1 SGHRS and CDR2 YFSETQ. The CDR3 is 13 residues long. Trimming removed 7 bases at V and 3 bases at J, with 13 bases between. The CDR3 is CASGAGLDTEAFF. The CDR3 DNA sequence: TGCGCCAGCGGGGCTGGGCTAGACACTGAAGCTTTCTTT.

J is TRBJ2-3 and V is TRBV5-1, with a tentative D call TRBD2 (6 bases). The V gene lost 0 bases and the J gene lost 3 bases, with 17 bases spanning the gap. Per the germline V gene, CDR1 is SGHRS and CDR2 is YFSETQ. The CDR3 has 17 residues. CDR3 coding DNA: TGCGCCAGCAGCTTGGATCCTTCGGCACGGGGGACAGATACGCAGTATTTT. This sequence encodes CASSLDPSARGTDTQYF.

The genes are TRBV5-1 and TRBJ2-7; 7 bases are a match to TRBD1. Losses at the gene ends were 5 bases for V and 4 bases for J; bases not matched to a gene: 9. Per the germline V gene, CDR1 is SGHRS and CDR2 is YFSETQ. The length of the CDR3 is 14 residues. The chain's CDR3 is CASRQGQETYEQYF. CDR3 in DNA: TGCGCCAGCAGACAAGGACAGGAAACTTACGAGCAGTACTTC.

The chain uses TRBV7-9 and TRBJ1-4, with 7 bases matching TRBD1. The V segment lost 5 bases and the J segment 4 bases; nucleotides outside the gene matches: 4. Germline V lookup: CDR1 SEHNR, CDR2 FQNEAQ (reference sequence). The length of the CDR3 is 14 residues. The CDR3 loop is CASSPGQFNEKLFF. The CDR3 DNA is TGTGCCAGCAGCCCGGGACAGTTTAATGAAAAACTGTTTTTT.

This clone was counted between two and nine times. The chain is built from TRBV4-2 and TRBJ1-2, with 9 bases matching TRBD1. Germline CDR1 is LGHNA and CDR2 is YNFKEQ. V lost 1 base and J lost 3; bases outside the gene matches: 3. This CDR3 contains 15 residues. DNA for the CDR3: TGTGCCAGCAGCCAAGGGACAGGGGAGGACTATGGCTACACCTTC. The encoded protein is CASSQGTGEDYGYTF.